A selection of T cell receptor beta chains follows, all from one sample in a study of T cells after posttransplantation cyclophosphamide. Some clones are missing from TCRdb's copy, which holds only in-frame ones; the method was immunoSEQ multiplex PCR. Sampling found some 46,000 clones, none seen once. Sequenced input: PBMCs. All receptors come from a man in his forties or fifties in good health, CMV-negative, and a related stem cell transplant donor. The CDR3 runs from the conserved cysteine through the conserved F or W. D genes are given only for firm matches. The size entry is marked missing in some rows and otherwise reads once, few, many or a size class.

-	TRBJ1-6	many	TRBV11-3	CASSATGRWDSPLHF	TGTGCCAGCAGCGCGACAGGACGTTGGGATTCACCCCTCCACTTT
-	TRBJ2-1	few	TRBV14	CASSKWRGHFEQFF	TGTGCCAGCAGCAAATGGAGGGGGCATTTTGAGCAGTTCTTC
TRBD1	TRBJ2-7	many	TRBV4-1	CASSQRQGPSYEQYF	TGCGCCAGCAGCCAACGACAGGGCCCTTCCTACGAGCAGTACTTC
TRBD1	TRBJ1-5	many	TRBV30	CAWSYPGGHQPQHF	TGTGCCTGGAGTTACCCAGGGGGCCATCAGCCCCAGCATTTT
-	TRBJ2-2	few	TRBV10-3	CAGQERRTGELFF	TGTGCCGGTCAGGAGCGGAGGACCGGGGAGCTGTTTTTT
TRBD2	TRBJ2-1	few	TRBV6-5	CASSSLAGVSYNEQFF	TGTGCCAGCAGTTCACTAGCGGGAGTTTCCTACAATGAGCAGTTCTTC
TRBD1	TRBJ1-5	many	TRBV2	CASSLTGAQPQHF	TGTGCCAGCAGTTTGACAGGGGCTCAGCCCCAGCATTTT
-	TRBJ1-2	many	TRBV5-6	CASSLGSGVVYGYTF	TGTGCCAGCAGCTTGGGATCAGGGGTTGTCTATGGCTACACCTTC
TRBD1	TRBJ1-1	many	TRBV10-2	CASTFSRTGNTEAFF	TGCGCCAGCACTTTCAGCCGGACAGGAAACACTGAAGCTTTCTTT
-	TRBJ2-2	many	TRBV6-6	CASNRDTITGELFF	TGTGCCAGCAACCGGGACACCATCACCGGGGAGCTGTTTTTT
-	TRBJ1-2	many	TRBV15	CATSREWEPSEGGYTF	TGTGCCACCAGCAGAGAATGGGAGCCCTCAGAGGGTGGCTACACCTTC
-	TRBJ1-1	many	TRBV11-3	CASSARQSNTEAFF	TGTGCCAGCAGCGCGAGACAGTCGAACACTGAAGCTTTCTTT
-	TRBJ2-3	many	TRBV2	CASRKESGTQYF	TGTGCCAGCAGGAAGGAGAGTGGTACGCAGTATTTT
TRBD1	TRBJ1-5	many	TRBV6-6	CASRKGQGNQPQHF	TGTGCCAGCAGAAAGGGACAGGGCAATCAGCCCCAGCATTTT
TRBD2	TRBJ2-5	many	TRBV20-1	CSAAGAQYF	TGCAGTGCCGCGGGGGCCCAGTACTTC
-	TRBJ2-2	many	TRBV19	CASSIRLWADVTGELFF	TGTGCCAGTAGTATAAGGCTTTGGGCAGACGTCACCGGGGAGCTGTTTTTT
-	TRBJ1-2	many	TRBV5-6	CASSTPGLPVYGYTF	TGTGCCAGCAGTACACCGGGACTGCCTGTCTATGGCTACACCTTC
-	TRBJ1-1	many	TRBV2	CASSTLLNTEAFF	TGTGCCAGCAGTACTCTTTTGAACACTGAAGCTTTCTTT
TRBD2	TRBJ2-5	-	TRBV7-6	CASSLVAGIQYF	TGTGCCAGCAGCTTAGTAGCGGGAATCCAGTACTTC
TRBD2	TRBJ2-2	many	TRBV11-3	CAIGGASGRAGTGELFF	TGTGCCATTGGGGGTGCTAGCGGGAGGGCCGGGACCGGGGAGCTGTTTTTT